Presented here are 11 T cell receptor beta chains from one specimen sequenced in a study of molecular identifiers for immune sequencing clone quantification (dated by TCRdb to 2016 to 2019). The library was made by PCR. This sample was sequenced with a NextSeq 500. The public reads were quality trimmed at Q25 with fastp and then assembled into clones with MiXCR by TCRdb, keeping productive beta chains. Under each unique CDR3 protein, matching rows form one entry showing the most common genes and DNA. This sample has nearly 650,000 distinct CDR3 sequences in its table, and roughly 27% of those were observed once. Around 0.78% of the sample lies in the top ten. What was sequenced was naive CD8+ T cells from blood, with Jurkat cell RNA spiked in. The label giving this sample's cell subset or site can be read as: FACS-sorted CD8+CD4-CCR7+CD45RA+ naive T cells. The receptors derive from a human donor in good health. Some libraries in this study had Jurkat cell RNA spiked in.

This clonotype was seen a handful of times. The rearrangement joins TRBV19 to TRBJ2-3; 10 positions agree with TRBD2. Germline V CDR1 and CDR2: LNHDA, SQIVND (reference sequence). V lost 4 bases, J lost 2 bases, and 6 bases stayed unmatched. This CDR3 is 16 amino acids long. As DNA, the CDR3 is TGTGCCAGTAGTACACGGACTAGCGGATTCACAGATACGCAGTATTTT. Translation gives CASSTRTSGFTDTQYF. Supplemented by reference TRBV19 and TRBJ2-3, the full variable domain reads DGGITQSPKYLFRKEGQNVTLSCEQNLNHDAMYWYRQDPGQGLRLIYYSQIVNDFQKGDIAEGYSVSREKKESFPLTVTSAQKNPTAFYLCASSTRTSGFTDTQYFGPGTRLTVL.

Notes on this clonotype: This sequence may be a read error, since a much larger clone differs from it by one base. This rearrangement joins TRBV4-1 to TRBJ2-7; D might be TRBD1 or TRBD2, each matching 5 bases. Germline CDR1 and CDR2: MGHRA and YSYEKL. CDR3 size: 14 residues. In DNA form, the CDR3 reads TGCGCCAGCAGCCAGGGACGGACCTCCTACGAGCGGTACTTC. Translated: CASSQGRTSYERYF.

This clonotype has only a few counts. The chain has TRBV28 and TRBJ2-3; D possibly corresponds to TRBD2 (5 bases). The CDR3 spans 16 residues. V shed 7 bases and J shed 5 bases, with 22 bases lying between them. The germline V gene encodes CDR1 MDHEN and CDR2 SYDVKM. The CDR3 DNA sequence: TGTGCCAGCAACGGGAAGGGCTTACTAGTAGGAGATACGCAGTATTTT. As protein: CASNGKGLLVGDTQYF.

The J gene is TRBJ1-1, the V gene TRBV12-3 or TRBV12-4, with a possible D match to TRBD1 (6 bases). The CDR3 contains 14 residues. The DNA of the CDR3 is TGTGCGGCGGGGGGCAAGGGGCCGCACACTGAAGCTTTCTTT. Translating gives CAAGGKGPHTEAFF.

Ten or more counts support this clonotype. In DNA, the CDR3 is TGTGCCAGCAGTGAACTAGCGGGGGCCTACGAGCAGTACTTC. This codes for CASSELAGAYEQYF. The chain carries TRBV6-6 and TRBJ2-7; TRBD2 matches 11 bases. V lost 5 bases to trimming and J lost 2 bases; unmatched junction nucleotides: 2. Germline V gene data show CDR1 as MNHNY and CDR2 as SVGAGI (reference sequence). This CDR3 is built from 14 residues.

This CDR3 reads CASSSLETNSYNEQFF. The CDR3, as DNA: TGTGCCAGCAGTTCACTGGAGACTAACTCCTACAATGAGCAGTTCTTC. This chain joins TRBV12-3 or TRBV12-4 and TRBJ2-1; TRBD2 is a possible D gene (5 bases). Trimming left V 4 bases short and J 0 bases short, with 13 bases between. This CDR3 has 16 amino acids.

Only a few counts were recorded for this clonotype. The V call is TRBV4-1, the J call TRBJ1-4, with unresolved D. V was pared by 4 bases and J by 0 bases, with 9 bases between. Germline V gene lookup returns CDR1 MGHRA and CDR2 YSYEKL. The CDR3 contains 15 residues. In nucleotides, the CDR3 is TGCGCCAGCAGCCTTTCCAAAGCAACTAATGAAAAACTGTTTTTT. The encoded protein is CASSLSKATNEKLFF.

This clonotype was seen at least ten times. The chain is built from TRBV6-1 and TRBJ2-3, with D perhaps matching TRBD2 (5 bases). The germline V gene has CDR1 MNHNS and CDR2 SASEGT. The CDR3 spans 14 residues. V dropped 2 bases and J dropped 7 bases, with 13 bases sitting between them. Here the CDR3 DNA reads TGTGCCAGCAGTGAATGGGGAGCGGCAAATACGCAGTATTTT. This sequence encodes CASSEWGAANTQYF.

This clonotype was counted at least ten times. This chain joins TRBV5-1 and TRBJ2-2, with D possibly being TRBD1 or TRBD2 (6 bases each). Trimming took off 6 bases at V and 0 bases at J, with 15 bases between the two ends. This CDR3 contains 16 residues. CDR1 is SGHRS and CDR2 is YFSETQ in the germline V gene. CDR3 residues: CASTVGGYSNTGELFF. CDR3 nucleotide sequence: TGCGCCAGCACCGTGGGGGGCTACTCGAACACCGGGGAGCTGTTTTTT.

This clonotype was recorded many times. One junction end does not reproduce the germline sequence, and a read error may be involved. The V and J genes are TRBV12-3 or TRBV12-4 and TRBJ1-1; unclear D gene. This CDR3 spans 13 amino acids. CDR3 region: CASSLGFGTEAFF. The CDR3 DNA sequence: TGTGCCAGCAGCTTAGGGTTCGGCACTGAAGCTTTCTTT.

Only a few counts were recorded for this clonotype. V and J are TRBV4-3 and TRBJ1-6; 8 bases align to TRBD1. CDR1 and CDR2 from the germline V gene are LGHNA and YSLEER. V lost 0 bases, J lost 9 bases, and 7 bases stayed unmatched. This CDR3 spans 16 amino acids. CDR3 in amino acids: CASSQDSTGVSSPLHF. For the CDR3, the DNA is TGCGCCAGCAGCCAAGATTCGACAGGGGTTAGTTCACCCCTCCACTTT.